The sequence of this TCR beta chain was determined in a study of cytomegalovirus exposure and HLA in healthy donors. V lost 3 bases and J lost 4, with 9 bases in between. Germline assignment: CDR1 SEHNR and CDR2 FQNEAQ (reference sequence). The CDR3 has 13 residues. Amplification used 60 Vbeta primers and 13 Jbeta primers. Clones were sequenced by immunoSEQ multiplex PCR, and TCRdb holds only the in-frame ones, with some missing. The ten top clones account for less than 6%, within a sample of tens of thousands of clones. This rearrangement joins TRBV7-9 to TRBJ1-2; a weak D match, TRBD1 (5 bases). The receptor was derived from a man aged 25-40 years in good health and CMV-seropositive. The sequenced sample was PBMCs. Written as DNA, the CDR3 is TGTGCCAGCAGCTTCGGGGGGGGCTATGGCTACACCTTC. Its protein product is CASSFGGGYGYTF.